Listed below are T cell receptor beta chains from one sample, sequenced in a study of control samples from healthy donors and cancer patients. Assay used: immunoSEQ multiplex PCR; TCRdb lists only in-frame clones, some missing. The table has approximately 92,000 clones, 85% to 95% seen once. Sequencing input: blood. The receptor set was obtained from a woman younger than 45 in good health. The CDR3 runs from the conserved cysteine through the conserved F or W. Each record gives: clone size, V gene, D gene, J gene, CDR3 DNA, CDR3 protein. The D gene is left open where the match is weak. Clone size, where shown, is once, few, many, or a class for clones that have expanded.

clone_size: once; v_call: TRBV2; d_call: NA; j_call: TRBJ2-5; cdr3_nt: TGTGCCAGCAGTGAAAACCGACAGCTCCAAGAGACCCAGTACTTC; cdr3_aa: CASSENRQLQETQYF
clone_size: NA; v_call: TRBV9; d_call: NA; j_call: TRBJ2-7; cdr3_nt: TGTGCCAGTCAAAGGGGCGGAGCTGACGACGAGCAGTACTTC; cdr3_aa: CASQRGGADDEQYF
clone_size: NA; v_call: TRBV5-1; d_call: NA; j_call: TRBJ1-1; cdr3_nt: TGCGCCAGCAGCTTGGAATTTAACACTGAAGCTTTCTTT; cdr3_aa: CASSLEFNTEAFF
clone_size: NA; v_call: TRBV11-2; d_call: NA; j_call: TRBJ2-3; cdr3_nt: TGTGCCAGCAGCTTACGGCGGGGCCACACAGATACGCAGTATTTT; cdr3_aa: CASSLRRGHTDTQYF
clone_size: once; v_call: TRBV6-6; d_call: NA; j_call: TRBJ1-6; cdr3_nt: TGTGCCAGCAGTTACGGGCTTTCACCCCTCCACTTT; cdr3_aa: CASSYGLSPLHF
clone_size: NA; v_call: TRBV7-2; d_call: TRBD2; j_call: TRBJ2-7; cdr3_nt: TGTGCCAGCAGCTTAGGGGGGACTAGCGGGAGTAACGAGCAGTACTTC; cdr3_aa: CASSLGGTSGSNEQYF
clone_size: NA; v_call: TRBV19; d_call: NA; j_call: TRBJ2-2; cdr3_nt: TGTGCCAGTAGCCTCCCATGGCAAGCATCCGGGGAGCTGTTTTTT; cdr3_aa: CASSLPWQASGELFF
clone_size: NA; v_call: TRBV15; d_call: NA; j_call: TRBJ1-5; cdr3_nt: TGTGCCACCAGCAGAGATAGAACGTATAGCAATCAGCCCCAGCATTTT; cdr3_aa: CATSRDRTYSNQPQHF
clone_size: NA; v_call: TRBV24-1; d_call: NA; j_call: TRBJ2-5; cdr3_nt: TGTGCCACCAGTGACGTCAGCATCCAAGAGACCCAGTACTTC; cdr3_aa: CATSDVSIQETQYF
clone_size: NA; v_call: TRBV10-3; d_call: NA; j_call: TRBJ1-5; cdr3_nt: TGTGCCATCTCCCCGGGTAGTGGCAATCAGCCCCAGCATTTT; cdr3_aa: CAISPGSGNQPQHF
clone_size: NA; v_call: TRBV28; d_call: NA; j_call: TRBJ1-5; cdr3_nt: TGTGCCAGCAGTTTTTTTAGCAATCAGCCCCAGCATTTT; cdr3_aa: CASSFFSNQPQHF
clone_size: once; v_call: TRBV11-2; d_call: NA; j_call: TRBJ2-1; cdr3_nt: TGTGCCAGCAGCACCACAGAGAGATCCTACAATGAGCAGTTCTTC; cdr3_aa: CASSTTERSYNEQFF
clone_size: once; v_call: TRBV24-1; d_call: NA; j_call: TRBJ1-5; cdr3_nt: TGTGCCACCAGTGATCGGGAGGTGGGGAATCAGCCCCAGCATTTT; cdr3_aa: CATSDREVGNQPQHF
clone_size: once; v_call: TRBV6-1; d_call: NA; j_call: TRBJ1-4; cdr3_nt: TGTGCCAGCAGTGAAGATAGGGGAGATGAAAAACTGTTTTTT; cdr3_aa: CASSEDRGDEKLFF
clone_size: NA; v_call: TRBV25-1; d_call: NA; j_call: TRBJ1-1; cdr3_nt: TGTGCCAGCATTCGCTCTGGTTACACTGAAGCTTTCTTT; cdr3_aa: CASIRSGYTEAFF
clone_size: NA; v_call: TRBV7-2; d_call: NA; j_call: TRBJ1-5; cdr3_nt: TGTGCCAGCAGCTTGGGTCCTCGGCCCCAGCATTTT; cdr3_aa: CASSLGPRPQHF
clone_size: once; v_call: TRBV29-1; d_call: TRBD2; j_call: TRBJ2-3; cdr3_nt: TGCAGCGTGATTAGCGGGATCCACACAGATACGCAGTATTTT; cdr3_aa: CSVISGIHTDTQYF
clone_size: NA; v_call: TRBV6-5; d_call: TRBD1; j_call: TRBJ1-1; cdr3_nt: TGTGCCAGCAGTACTGGGGACAGCCAGAACACTGAAGCTTTCTTT; cdr3_aa: CASSTGDSQNTEAFF
clone_size: NA; v_call: TRBV19; d_call: NA; j_call: TRBJ2-7; cdr3_nt: TGTGCCAGTAGTATGGGGGCAGTCGACGAGCAGTACTTC; cdr3_aa: CASSMGAVDEQYF
clone_size: NA; v_call: TRBV6-6; d_call: NA; j_call: TRBJ2-4; cdr3_nt: TGTGCCAGCAGTCCCAGGGGTGGCTCGTCGAACATTCAGTACTTC; cdr3_aa: CASSPRGGSSNIQYF
clone_size: NA; v_call: TRBV29-1; d_call: NA; j_call: TRBJ2-2; cdr3_nt: TGCAGCGGTCAGGGAAACACCGGGGAGCTGTTTTTT; cdr3_aa: CSGQGNTGELFF
clone_size: NA; v_call: TRBV19; d_call: NA; j_call: TRBJ2-7; cdr3_nt: TGTGCCAGTAGTATTGTACAGGGAAACTACGAGCAGTACTTC; cdr3_aa: CASSIVQGNYEQYF
clone_size: NA; v_call: TRBV10-3; d_call: TRBD2; j_call: TRBJ2-1; cdr3_nt: TGTGCCATCAGTGAGTTCAGTATGGGGCAGGGACTAGCCGATGAGCAGTTCTTC; cdr3_aa: CAISEFSMGQGLADEQFF
clone_size: NA; v_call: TRBV18; d_call: TRBD1; j_call: TRBJ2-7; cdr3_nt: TGTGCCAGCTCACGTTACCGGGACAGGGGTACCTACGAGCAGTACTTC; cdr3_aa: CASSRYRDRGTYEQYF
clone_size: few; v_call: TRBV2; d_call: TRBD1; j_call: TRBJ1-2; cdr3_nt: TGTGCCAGCAGGGGACAGGAGGCCTATGGCTACACCTTC; cdr3_aa: CASRGQEAYGYTF
clone_size: NA; v_call: TRBV19; d_call: NA; j_call: TRBJ1-1; cdr3_nt: TGTGCCAGTAGGTCAAAGTCGGATTCCACTGAAGCTTTCTTT; cdr3_aa: CASRSKSDSTEAFF
clone_size: NA; v_call: TRBV18; d_call: NA; j_call: TRBJ1-1; cdr3_nt: TGTGCCAGCTCACCAATAGACAGAAACACTGAAGCTTTCTTT; cdr3_aa: CASSPIDRNTEAFF
clone_size: once; v_call: TRBV4-1; d_call: NA; j_call: TRBJ2-1; cdr3_nt: TGCGCCAGCAGCCAAGATAGGGGGACGTCCACCTACAATGAGCAGTTCTTC; cdr3_aa: CASSQDRGTSTYNEQFF
clone_size: NA; v_call: TRBV24-1; d_call: NA; j_call: TRBJ2-2; cdr3_nt: TGTGCCACCAGTGATTTGCCGCGTGAGGGAGGAACCGGGGAGCTGTTTTTT; cdr3_aa: CATSDLPREGGTGELFF
clone_size: NA; v_call: TRBV2; d_call: NA; j_call: TRBJ2-7; cdr3_nt: TGTGCCAGCACCGGGGGACAGGAGCAGTACTTC; cdr3_aa: CASTGGQEQYF
clone_size: NA; v_call: TRBV20-1; d_call: NA; j_call: TRBJ2-5; cdr3_nt: TGCAGTACTAGTTTGGGGGCTGGCCAAGAGACCCAGTACTTC; cdr3_aa: CSTSLGAGQETQYF
clone_size: NA; v_call: TRBV9; d_call: TRBD2; j_call: TRBJ2-3; cdr3_nt: TGTGCCAGCAGCGGATCGGGACTAGCGGCAGATACGCAGTATTTT; cdr3_aa: CASSGSGLAADTQYF
clone_size: NA; v_call: TRBV5-1; d_call: NA; j_call: TRBJ1-6; cdr3_nt: TGCGCCAGCAGCCTGTGGGGGCAAGGAGGGGGTTCACCCCTCCACTTT; cdr3_aa: CASSLWGQGGGSPLHF
clone_size: NA; v_call: TRBV6-5; d_call: NA; j_call: TRBJ2-3; cdr3_nt: TGTGCCAGCAGCCGGGGAGGCACAGATACGCAGTATTTT; cdr3_aa: CASSRGGTDTQYF